This T cell receptor beta chain was identified in a study of cytomegalovirus exposure and HLA in healthy donors. The CDR3 extends over 16 amino acids. Trimming took off 3 bases at V and 7 bases at J, with 21 bases between the two ends. Germline CDR1 MRHNA, CDR2 SNTAGT. Findings and caveats of the study: Sequencing likely generated an artifact that appeared as a cluster of highly shared sequence variants.

Of note for this clone: The antigen is not known.

PCR used 60 Vbeta primers and 13 Jbeta primers. The protocol was immunoSEQ multiplex PCR, while the TCRdb copy is restricted to in-frame clones and leaves out a portion. The sample consists of about 130,000 clones, roughly 74% of them appearing once. This chain links TRBV6-4 with TRBJ1-2, with a possible D match to TRBD1 (5 bases). This sequence originates from a man in his forties or fifties in good health and CMV-seronegative. Material for sequencing was PBMCs. The CDR3 sequence: CASSEFGGDSQRGYTF. The CDR3 nucleotides are TGTGCCAGCAGTGAGTTCGGCGGGGACTCCCAACGTGGCTACACCTTC.